These T cell receptor beta chains were read from a single sample in a study of post-analysis software for immune sequencing data. Each CDR3 protein is one row after TCRdb ran MiXCR on the PCR reads. The sample includes approximately 460,000 distinct CDR3 sequences, nearly 45% of them seen just once. Sequenced material: blood. The origin of the receptors is a girl aged 10 to 17 with multiple sclerosis. Both conserved end residues are trimmed from each CDR3.

v_gene: TRBV7-6; CDR3aa: ASSLVGRERGQETQY
v_gene: TRBV29-1; CDR3aa: SVDQRNYGYT
v_gene: TRBV15; CDR3aa: ATSQGGYRPYGYT
v_gene: TRBV27; CDR3aa: ATLNRGRNTQY
v_gene: TRBV7-7; CDR3aa: ASSRSGQGPQETQY
v_gene: TRBV10-3; CDR3aa: AISAGQGGGYT
v_gene: TRBV7-3; CDR3aa: ASSLTGRLETQY
v_gene: TRBV7-3; CDR3aa: ASSRQFQETQY
v_gene: TRBV7-3; CDR3aa: ARDQRSWEQY
v_gene: TRBV7-3; CDR3aa: ASSHDRVARGYT
v_gene: TRBV10-3; CDR3aa: AISGGYEQY
v_gene: TRBV11-2; CDR3aa: ASSLGLAFEQY
v_gene: TRBV3-1; CDR3aa: ASSLFGSSGMYQETQY
v_gene: TRBV7-2; CDR3aa: ASSSRGGYEQF
v_gene: TRBV6-1; CDR3aa: ASRTGTSGNEQF
v_gene: TRBV20-1; CDR3aa: SARDGTTYNEQF
v_gene: TRBV6-1; CDR3aa: ASSDDGYEQY
v_gene: TRBV7-2; CDR3aa: ASSQRGLAGEEDTQY
v_gene: TRBV28; CDR3aa: ASSYRTSANYEQY
v_gene: TRBV12-3/TRBV12-4; CDR3aa: ASRSPGQGAHRNQPQH
v_gene: TRBV29-1; CDR3aa: SVETGQGAETQY
v_gene: TRBV6-2/TRBV6-3; CDR3aa: ASNRQGRFEQY